This T cell receptor beta chain was captured by sequencing in a study of technical replicates of blood from a handful of donors. The assay was immunoSEQ multiplex PCR, and TCRdb's table has in-frame clones only and misses some. This table holds about 49,000 clones, roughly 90% found once. From germline, CDR1 is LGHNA and CDR2 YNFKEQ. The V gene end was trimmed by 4 bases and the J gene end by 1 base; junction bases not matched to a gene: 9. The CDR3 totals 16 residues. Sample: PBMCs. This sequence originates from a human donor in good health. Some clones in this sample may be carry-over from other donors' samples. The chain employs TRBV4-2 and TRBJ1-2; 7 nucleotides line up with TRBD1. CDR3 residues: CASSPRWDSRNYGYTF. CDR3 nucleotide sequence: TGTGCCAGCAGCCCCCGCTGGGACAGCCGTAACTATGGCTACACCTTC.